The clone carrying this T cell receptor (beta chain) was detected many times. Its matching antigen is unknown. The sample originates from a study of spatial heterogeneity in lung cancer. About the research overall: Consistently, beta-chain sequences turned up in larger numbers than alpha-chain sequences did. Raw sequencing reads included, on average, more than ten appearances of each unique TCR and UMI combination. Findings of the study overall: There were more appearances of ubiquitous expanded tumor TCRs in blood at resection than at follow-up.

Time point meaning: sample taken at primary tumor resection. Researchers sequenced whole RNA taken from tumor, nontumor lung or frozen PBMC without sorting. V shed 2 bases and J shed 6 bases, with 11 bases lying between them. CDR1 and CDR2 (germline): MNHNS, SASEGT. This CDR3 is built from 14 residues. TCR cDNA molecules each had a unique molecular identifier. TCRdb recomputed calls from the 5' RACE reads with MiXCR, one row per CDR3 protein. This table holds about 36,000 distinct CDR3 sequences, 4% to 6% found once. The chain recombines TRBV6-1 with TRBJ1-5; D is unclear. The sequencing used PBMCs, collected at surgery. This clonotype originated in a female donor with early-stage non-small cell lung cancer. The CDR3 sequence: CASSESLFGQPQHF. As DNA, the CDR3 is TGTGCCAGCAGTGAATCGCTTTTCGGTCAGCCCCAGCATTTT.